The 9 T cell receptor beta chains reported below all come from one sample, sequenced in a study of blood T cell repertoires in COVID-19. Repertoires were generated with immunoSEQ multiplex PCR, while TCRdb's copy carries only in-frame clones and drops some. The sample lists 150,000 to 200,000 clones, roughly 90% occurring once. Sequences were obtained from PBMCs or T cells enriched from blood (not recorded which). These receptors were obtained from a woman younger than 35 who had recovered from COVID-19.

The rearrangement links TRBV10-3 to TRBJ1-1, with D maybe TRBD1 (6 bases). Germline V gene sequence: CDR1 ENHRY, CDR2 SYGVKD. The CDR3 consists of 17 residues. V was clipped by 4 bases and J by 1 base, with 19 bases between them. The DNA of the CDR3 is TGTGCCATCAGTGTCCCCCCACCGGGACAACCGAACACTGAAGCTTTCTTT. Translation: CAISVPPPGQPNTEAFF.

The V call is TRBV5-1, the J call TRBJ2-5, with D possibly TRBD2 on 5 matching bases. Germline V CDR1 and CDR2: SGHRS, YFSETQ. The CDR3 consists of 15 residues. The V end was cut by 0 bases, the J end by 4 bases, with 13 bases between. CDR3 bases: TGCGCCAGCAGCTTGGGGCCGGAGGCACGAGAGACCCAGTACTTC. It translates to CASSLGPEARETQYF.

In this sample, this clone turned up once. The rearrangement links TRBV12-5 to TRBJ2-5, with TRBD2 as a possible D gene (6 bases). CDR1 is LGHNT and CDR2 is FRNRAP in the germline V gene. Trimming removed 6 bases from V and 1 base from J, with 9 bases in between. This CDR3 region has 13 residues. CDR3 DNA sequence: TGTGCTAGTGGCGGGAGCGGCCAAGAGACCCAGTACTTC. It encodes CASGGSGQETQYF.

The gene calls are TRBV27 and TRBJ2-7; 7 bases align to TRBD2. The CDR3 has 15 residues. From germline, CDR1 is MNHEY and CDR2 SMNVEV (reference sequence). Trimming cost V 5 bases and J 3 bases; bases outside gene matches: 10. The DNA of the CDR3 is TGTGCCAGCAGTCCCCTCGCTAGCGGAATCTACGAGCAGTACTTC. Translation gives CASSPLASGIYEQYF.

This clone was seen a few times. V is TRBV7-9 and J is TRBJ2-7; 7 bases agree with TRBD1. Trimming took 5 bases from V and 0 from J; bases not matched to a gene: 10. The CDR3 spans 16 residues. Germline assignment: CDR1 SEHNR and CDR2 FQNEAQ (reference sequence). DNA of the CDR3: TGTGCCAGCAGCATAAACAGGGGCTCAAGCTCCTACGAGCAGTACTTC. This encodes CASSINRGSSSYEQYF.

V is TRBV9 and J is TRBJ1-3; D may be TRBD1 (6 bases). The V end was cut by 0 bases, the J end by 4 bases, with 11 bases between. This CDR3 spans 15 amino acids. Germline CDR1 and CDR2: SGDLS and YYNGEE. Written as DNA, the CDR3 is TGTGCCAGCAGCGTAGCGGGGGGCAGGGGAAACACCATATATTTT. It is translated as CASSVAGGRGNTIYF. Filled out from reference TRBV9 and TRBJ1-3, the complete variable domain reads DSGVTQTPKHLITATGQRVTLRCSPRSGDLSVYWYQQSLDQGLQFLIQYYNGEERAKGNILERFSAQQFPDLHSELNLSSLELGDSALYFCASSVAGGRGNTIYFGEGSWLTVV.

CDR3 sequence (DNA): TGCGCCAGCCGCACAGGGGATGGCGGAGCTTTCTTT. Translating gives CASRTGDGGAFF. The chain carries TRBV4-1 and TRBJ1-1, with 7 bases lining up with TRBD1. V lost 8 bases to trimming and J lost 10 bases; unmatched junction nucleotides: 10. The CDR3 is 12 residues long. Germline V gene data show CDR1 as MGHRA and CDR2 as YSYEKL.

V gene TRBV5-4 combines with J gene TRBJ2-3, with 8 bases identical to TRBD2. The CDR3 is 15 residues long. V lost 2 bases and J lost 6; bases outside the gene matches: 8. Germline CDR1 reads SGHNT; CDR2 reads YYREEE (reference sequence). For the CDR3, the DNA is TGTGCCAGCAGCTTCAAGCGGGAGCTCATGGATACGCAGTATTTT. It codes for CASSFKRELMDTQYF.

This clone was observed once. This rearrangement joins TRBV6-4 to TRBJ2-2, with 7 bases fitting TRBD1. The J segment lost 2 bases and the V segment lost 5 bases, leaving 8 bases of the junction unmatched. The CDR3 covers 16 residues. Per the germline V gene, CDR1 is MRHNA and CDR2 is SNTAGT. This CDR3 reads CASSPGDSENTGELFF. CDR3 sequence (DNA): TGTGCCAGCAGTCCCGGGGACAGCGAAAACACCGGGGAGCTGTTTTTT.